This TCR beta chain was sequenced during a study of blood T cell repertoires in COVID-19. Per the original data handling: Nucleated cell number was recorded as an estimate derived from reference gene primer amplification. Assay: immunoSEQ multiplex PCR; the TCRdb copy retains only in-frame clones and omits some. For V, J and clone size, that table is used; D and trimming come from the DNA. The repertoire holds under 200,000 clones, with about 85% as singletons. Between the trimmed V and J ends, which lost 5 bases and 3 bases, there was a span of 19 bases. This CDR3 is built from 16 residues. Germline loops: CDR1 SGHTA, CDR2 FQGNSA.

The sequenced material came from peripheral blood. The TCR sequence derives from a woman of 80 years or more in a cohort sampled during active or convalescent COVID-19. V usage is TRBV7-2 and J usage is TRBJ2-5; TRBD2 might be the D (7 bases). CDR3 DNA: TGTGCCAGCAGCCCGAATGGGGGGGCGACAAAAGAGACCCAGTACTTC. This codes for CASSPNGGATKETQYF.